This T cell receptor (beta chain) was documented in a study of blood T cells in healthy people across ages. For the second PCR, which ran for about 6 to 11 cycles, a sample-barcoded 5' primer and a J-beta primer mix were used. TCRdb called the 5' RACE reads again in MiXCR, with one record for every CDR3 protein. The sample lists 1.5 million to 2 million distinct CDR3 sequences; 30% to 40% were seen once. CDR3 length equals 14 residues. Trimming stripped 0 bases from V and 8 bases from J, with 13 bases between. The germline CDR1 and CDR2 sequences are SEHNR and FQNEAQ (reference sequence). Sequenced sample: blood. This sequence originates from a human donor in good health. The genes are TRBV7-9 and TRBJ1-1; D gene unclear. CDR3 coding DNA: TGTGCCAGCAGCTTAGCGGGCCAGCTTGGAGAAGCTTTCTTT. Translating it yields CASSLAGQLGEAFF.